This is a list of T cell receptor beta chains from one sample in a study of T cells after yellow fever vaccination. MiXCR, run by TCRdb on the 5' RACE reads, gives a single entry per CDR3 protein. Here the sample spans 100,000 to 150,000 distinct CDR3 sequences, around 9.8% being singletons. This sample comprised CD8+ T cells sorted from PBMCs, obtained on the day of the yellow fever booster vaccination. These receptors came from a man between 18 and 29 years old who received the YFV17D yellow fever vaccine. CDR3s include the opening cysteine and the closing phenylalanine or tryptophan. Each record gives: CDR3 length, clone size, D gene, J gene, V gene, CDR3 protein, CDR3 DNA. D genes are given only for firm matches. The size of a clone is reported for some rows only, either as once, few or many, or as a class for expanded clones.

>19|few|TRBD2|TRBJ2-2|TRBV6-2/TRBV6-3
CASSYEGTSGGANTGELFF
TGTGCCAGCAGTTACGAGGGGACTAGCGGGGGAGCGAACACCGGGGAGCTGTTTTTT
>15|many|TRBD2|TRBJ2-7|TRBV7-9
CASSPSGGGIYEQYF
TGTGCCAGCAGCCCCTCCGGGGGGGGAATCTACGAGCAGTACTTC
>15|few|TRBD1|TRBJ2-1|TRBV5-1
CASSFRDRIYNEQFF
TGCGCCAGCAGCTTCCGGGACAGGATTTACAATGAGCAGTTCTTC
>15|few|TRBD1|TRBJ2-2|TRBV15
CATSFRQGNTGELFF
TGTGCCACCAGCTTTCGACAGGGGAACACCGGGGAGCTGTTTTTT
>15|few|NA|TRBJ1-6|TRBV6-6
CASSTGVGLNSALHF
TGTGCCAGCAGTACCGGAGTGGGATTAAATTCAGCCCTCCACTTT
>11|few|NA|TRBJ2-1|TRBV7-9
CASYRDIEQFF
TGTGCCAGCTACAGGGATATTGAGCAGTTCTTC
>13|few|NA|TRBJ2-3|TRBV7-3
CASSPPGSDTQYF
TGTGCCAGCAGCCCCCCTGGCTCCGATACGCAGTATTTT
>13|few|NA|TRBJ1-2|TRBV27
CASSFGQGYGYTF
TGTGCCAGCAGTTTTGGCCAGGGTTATGGCTACACCTTC
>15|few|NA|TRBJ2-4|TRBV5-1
CASSLWSGVKNIQYF
TGCGCCAGCAGCTTGTGGTCCGGAGTAAAAAACATTCAGTACTTC
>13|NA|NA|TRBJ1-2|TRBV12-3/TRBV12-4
CASPSGGADGYTF
TGTGCCAGCCCCTCCGGGGGGGCGGATGGCTACACCTTC
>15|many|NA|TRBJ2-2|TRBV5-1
CASSLRRANTGELFF
TGCGCCAGCAGCTTGCGCAGAGCGAACACCGGGGAGCTGTTTTTT
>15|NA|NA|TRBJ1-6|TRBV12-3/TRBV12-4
CASSPGGMYFSPLHF
TGTGCCAGCAGCCCGGGGGGGATGTATTTCTCACCCCTCCACTTT
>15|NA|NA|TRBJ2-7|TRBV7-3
CASSFYGGSSYEQYF
TGTGCCAGCAGCTTTTACGGGGGTAGCTCCTACGAGCAGTACTTC
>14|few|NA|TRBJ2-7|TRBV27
CASSLALQTYEQYF
TGTGCCAGCAGTTTAGCTTTGCAAACCTACGAGCAGTACTTC
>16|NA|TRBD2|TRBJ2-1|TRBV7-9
CASSLPRGGGYNEQFF
TGTGCCAGCAGCTTACCCCGGGGGGGAGGATACAATGAGCAGTTCTTC
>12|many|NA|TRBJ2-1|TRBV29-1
CSVRSGLGEQFF
TGCAGCGTCCGTTCAGGTTTAGGTGAGCAGTTCTTC
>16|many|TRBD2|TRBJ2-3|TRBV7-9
CASSLVGLAGKDTQYF
TGTGCCAGCAGCTTGGTGGGACTAGCGGGGAAAGATACGCAGTATTTT
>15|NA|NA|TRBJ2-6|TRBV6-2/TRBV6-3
CASSWVESGANVLTF
TGTGCCAGCAGTTGGGTAGAGTCCGGGGCCAACGTCCTGACTTTC
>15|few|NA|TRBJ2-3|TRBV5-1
CASSLFARSTDTQYF
TGCGCCAGCAGCTTGTTCGCTCGATCCACAGATACGCAGTATTTT
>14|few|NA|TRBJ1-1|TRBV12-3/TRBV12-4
CASSTGPGVPQAFF
TGTGCCAGCAGCACAGGGCCCGGGGTCCCCCAGGCTTTCTTT
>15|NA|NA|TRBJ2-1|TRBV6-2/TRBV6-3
CASSYRDVSYNEQFF
TGTGCCAGCAGTTACCGGGACGTCTCCTACAATGAGCAGTTCTTC
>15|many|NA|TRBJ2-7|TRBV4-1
CASSQAGAGTYEQYF
TGCGCCAGCAGCCAAGCAGGGGCAGGGACCTACGAGCAGTACTTC
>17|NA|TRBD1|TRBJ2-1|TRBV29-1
CSVEGTVRLSSYNEQFF
TGCAGCGTTGAGGGGACAGTCCGACTGAGCTCCTACAATGAGCAGTTCTTC
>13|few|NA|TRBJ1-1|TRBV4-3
CASSRRSNTEAFF
TGCGCCAGCAGCCGGAGGAGTAACACTGAAGCTTTCTTT
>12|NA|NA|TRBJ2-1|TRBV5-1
CASSLVGDEQFF
TGCGCCAGCAGCTTGGTGGGAGATGAGCAGTTCTTC
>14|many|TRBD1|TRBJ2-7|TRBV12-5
CASGLETGGYEQYF
TGTGCTAGTGGTTTGGAGACAGGGGGCTACGAGCAGTACTTC
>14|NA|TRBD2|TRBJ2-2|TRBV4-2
CASSQVGGAGELFF
TGTGCCAGCAGCCAAGTTGGGGGGGCCGGGGAGCTGTTTTTT
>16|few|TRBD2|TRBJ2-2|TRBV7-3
CASSSTVLAGPGELFF
TGTGCCAGCAGCTCTACAGTCCTAGCGGGGCCCGGGGAGCTGTTTTTT
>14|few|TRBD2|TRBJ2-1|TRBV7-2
CASSYLAGSNEQFF
TGTGCCAGCAGCTATCTAGCGGGGAGCAATGAGCAGTTCTTC
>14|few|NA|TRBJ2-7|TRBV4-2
CASSQVVGVYEQYF
TGTGCCAGCAGCCAAGTTGTAGGGGTCTACGAGCAGTACTTC
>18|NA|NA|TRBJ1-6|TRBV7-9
CASSPLESGRSYNSPLHF
TGTGCCAGCAGCCCCCTCGAGTCCGGAAGGTCCTATAATTCACCCCTCCACTTT
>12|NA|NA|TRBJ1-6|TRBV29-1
CSGGEMGSPLHF
TGCAGCGGTGGGGAAATGGGATCACCCCTCCACTTT
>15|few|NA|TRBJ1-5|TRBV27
CASSSLGRIYQPQHF
TGTGCCAGCAGTTCCTTAGGACGTATCTATCAGCCCCAGCATTTT
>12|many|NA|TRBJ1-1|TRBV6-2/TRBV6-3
CASSFRVTEAFF
TGTGCCAGCAGTTTCAGGGTTACTGAAGCTTTCTTT
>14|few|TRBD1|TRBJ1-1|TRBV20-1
CSAGPGGQVTEAFF
TGCAGTGCTGGGCCAGGGGGCCAGGTCACTGAAGCTTTCTTT
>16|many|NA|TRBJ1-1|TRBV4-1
CASSQVSYGPGTEAFF
TGCGCCAGCAGCCAAGTTTCGTACGGCCCCGGCACTGAAGCTTTCTTT
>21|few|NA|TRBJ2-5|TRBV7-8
CASSYYRRGPVEPPGGETQYF
TGTGCCAGCAGCTATTACCGGAGGGGTCCAGTCGAACCCCCGGGCGGAGAGACCCAGTACTTC
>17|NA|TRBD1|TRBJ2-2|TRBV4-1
CASSQEQSRGLPGELFF
TGCGCCAGCAGCCAAGAGCAGAGCAGGGGGCTCCCCGGGGAGCTGTTTTTT
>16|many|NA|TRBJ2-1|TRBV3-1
CASSPLRASSYNEQFF
TGTGCCAGCAGCCCCCTACGGGCAAGCTCCTACAATGAGCAGTTCTTC
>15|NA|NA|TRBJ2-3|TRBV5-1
CASSKTQRSTDTQYF
TGCGCCAGCAGCAAGACACAAAGAAGCACAGATACGCAGTATTTT
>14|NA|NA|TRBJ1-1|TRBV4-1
CASSQVPSDTEAFF
TGCGCCAGCAGCCAAGTTCCTTCGGACACTGAAGCTTTCTTT
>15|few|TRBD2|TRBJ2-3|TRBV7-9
CASSLGGTDTYTQYF
TGTGCCAGCAGCTTGGGGGGGACTGACACGTATACGCAGTATTTT
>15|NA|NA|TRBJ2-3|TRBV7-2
CASSKTNTGGDTQYF
TGTGCCAGCAGCAAAACTAACACGGGCGGTGATACGCAGTATTTT
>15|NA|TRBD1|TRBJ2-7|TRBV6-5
CASSFYRGSSYEQYF
TGTGCCAGCAGTTTCTACAGGGGGAGCTCCTACGAGCAGTACTTC
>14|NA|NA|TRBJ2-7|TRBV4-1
CASSGEGGVYEQYF
TGCGCCAGCAGCGGGGAGGGGGGAGTCTACGAGCAGTACTTC
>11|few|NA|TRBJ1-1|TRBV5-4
CASTLGTEAFF
TGTGCCAGCACCCTGGGCACTGAAGCTTTCTTT
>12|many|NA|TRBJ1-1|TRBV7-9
CASSLMNTEAFF
TGTGCCAGCAGCTTAATGAACACTGAAGCTTTCTTT
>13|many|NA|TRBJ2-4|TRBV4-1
CASSQTRGNIQYF
TGCGCCAGCAGCCAAACCCGGGGGAACATTCAGTACTTC
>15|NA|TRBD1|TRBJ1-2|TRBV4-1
CASSPQQGTHYGYTF
TGCGCCAGCAGCCCCCAACAGGGGACCCACTATGGCTACACCTTC
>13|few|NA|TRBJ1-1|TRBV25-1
CASRGGRGTEAFF
TGTGCCAGCAGGGGGGGGCGAGGCACTGAAGCTTTCTTT
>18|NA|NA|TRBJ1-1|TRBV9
CASSVEGSAGGYNTEAFF
TGTGCCAGCAGCGTAGAAGGATCGGCAGGCGGGTATAACACTGAAGCTTTCTTT
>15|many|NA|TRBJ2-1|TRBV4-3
CASSPGTARYNEQFF
TGCGCCAGCAGCCCTGGGACGGCCAGGTACAATGAGCAGTTCTTC
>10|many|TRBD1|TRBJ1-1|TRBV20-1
CSARDRKAFF
TGCAGTGCAAGGGACAGGAAAGCTTTCTTT
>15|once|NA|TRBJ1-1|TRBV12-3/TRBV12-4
CASSFTGLMNTEAFF
TGTGCCAGCAGTTTTACAGGGCTTATGAACACTGAAGCTTTCTTT
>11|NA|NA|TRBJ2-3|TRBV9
CASSVGDTQYF
TGTGCCAGCAGCGTAGGAGATACGCAGTATTTT
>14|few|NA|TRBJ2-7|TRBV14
CASSQETVSYEQYF
TGTGCCAGCAGCCAAGAGACAGTCTCCTACGAGCAGTACTTC
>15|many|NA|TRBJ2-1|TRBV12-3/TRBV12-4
CASSLGRASYNEQFF
TGTGCCAGCAGTTTAGGAAGAGCCAGCTACAATGAGCAGTTCTTC
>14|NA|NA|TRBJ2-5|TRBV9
CASSGRQAQETQYF
TGTGCCAGCAGCGGCCGACAGGCACAAGAGACCCAGTACTTC